The rows below give T cell receptor beta chains drawn from one sample of a study of metastatic and nonmetastatic thyroid tumors. TCRdb re-called the PCR reads through MiXCR. This table has around 5,000 clones, 25% appearing once. Sequenced material: adjacent normal tissue. Receptor source: a male donor with papillary thyroid cancer or a benign thyroid nodule (not recorded which). Some clones in this sample may be carry-over from other donors' samples. Each CDR3 is given with its conserved first and last residue. The D gene is left open where the match is weak. Clone sizes are given selectively: once, few, many, or a class where the clone is expanded.

clone_size: NA
d_call: NA
v_call: TRBV4-3
j_call: TRBJ1-1
cdr3_nt: TGCGCCAGCAGCCAAGATTTGGTAACTGAAGCTTTCTTT
cdr3_aa: CASSQDLVTEAFF

clone_size: NA
d_call: TRBD2
v_call: TRBV20-1
j_call: TRBJ2-7
cdr3_nt: TGCAGTGCTAGGGGGACTAGCGGGAGGTGGTACGAGCAGTACTTC
cdr3_aa: CSARGTSGRWYEQYF

clone_size: NA
d_call: NA
v_call: TRBV19
j_call: TRBJ1-1
cdr3_nt: TGTGCCAGTATGGGCCCACAGGGAGGGAGCACTGAAGCTTTCTTT
cdr3_aa: CASMGPQGGSTEAFF

clone_size: NA
d_call: TRBD2
v_call: TRBV20-1
j_call: TRBJ2-5
cdr3_nt: TGCAGTGCCCAGCTACTAGCGGGAGTCGGCCAAGAGACCCAGTACTTC
cdr3_aa: CSAQLLAGVGQETQYF

clone_size: many
d_call: NA
v_call: TRBV5-6
j_call: TRBJ2-5
cdr3_nt: TGTGCCAGCAGCCGGGGCTCTGGGTACGAGACCCAGTACTTC
cdr3_aa: CASSRGSGYETQYF

clone_size: NA
d_call: NA
v_call: TRBV7-8
j_call: TRBJ1-1
cdr3_nt: TGTGCCAGCCGAGGACTGATGAACACTGAAGCTTTCTTT
cdr3_aa: CASRGLMNTEAFF

clone_size: few
d_call: TRBD1
v_call: TRBV12-3/TRBV12-4
j_call: TRBJ1-1
cdr3_nt: TGTGCCAGCAGTCCGACCGGACAGGGAAACACTGAAGCTTTCTTT
cdr3_aa: CASSPTGQGNTEAFF

clone_size: few
d_call: NA
v_call: TRBV27
j_call: TRBJ2-7
cdr3_nt: TGTGCCAGCAGTTTAACAGGTGTCGACGAGCAGTACTTC
cdr3_aa: CASSLTGVDEQYF

clone_size: NA
d_call: NA
v_call: TRBV20-1
j_call: TRBJ2-7
cdr3_nt: TGCAGTGCTAGAGATCCGACAGGCTACTACGAGCAGTACTTC
cdr3_aa: CSARDPTGYYEQYF

clone_size: once
d_call: NA
v_call: TRBV20-1
j_call: TRBJ2-7
cdr3_nt: TGCAGTGCTAGGGGTTCGACAGGTTCCCTCTCCTACGAGCAGTACTTC
cdr3_aa: CSARGSTGSLSYEQYF

clone_size: NA
d_call: NA
v_call: TRBV30
j_call: TRBJ1-4
cdr3_nt: TGTGCCTGGAGTCCTGGGGCTAATGAAAAACTGTTTTTT
cdr3_aa: CAWSPGANEKLFF

clone_size: NA
d_call: NA
v_call: TRBV10-2
j_call: TRBJ2-7
cdr3_nt: TGCGCCAGCAGTGAGTTGCAGGGCGTGGGCGAGCAGTACTTC
cdr3_aa: CASSELQGVGEQYF

clone_size: NA
d_call: NA
v_call: TRBV7-3
j_call: TRBJ1-1
cdr3_nt: TGTGCCAGCAGTCAGGGTATGAACACTGAAGCTTTCTTT
cdr3_aa: CASSQGMNTEAFF

clone_size: large
d_call: NA
v_call: TRBV5-1
j_call: TRBJ1-1
cdr3_nt: TGCGCCAGCAGCCCGAGACAGGAGGGGAACACTGAAGCTTTCTTT
cdr3_aa: CASSPRQEGNTEAFF

clone_size: few
d_call: NA
v_call: TRBV30
j_call: TRBJ1-6
cdr3_nt: TGTGCCTGGAGTGTCCCAGGGACCGTGACTCATTCACCCCTCCACTTT
cdr3_aa: CAWSVPGTVTHSPLHF

clone_size: NA
d_call: NA
v_call: TRBV27
j_call: TRBJ2-7
cdr3_nt: TGTGCCAGCAGTTTAGTTTCAGCCTCTGAGCAGTACTTC
cdr3_aa: CASSLVSASEQYF

clone_size: few
d_call: NA
v_call: TRBV27
j_call: TRBJ1-4
cdr3_nt: TGTGCCAGCAGCTCTCGGACAGCCTTTAATGAAACACTGTTTTTT
cdr3_aa: CASSSRTAFNETLFF

clone_size: NA
d_call: TRBD2
v_call: TRBV6-2/TRBV6-3
j_call: TRBJ2-4
cdr3_nt: TGTGCCAGCAGCCTTTCATCGCGGGGGGGCATTCAGTACTTC
cdr3_aa: CASSLSSRGGIQYF

clone_size: NA
d_call: NA
v_call: TRBV5-1
j_call: TRBJ1-2
cdr3_nt: TGCGCCAGCAGCTCCGCGGGGATTGATGGCTACACCTTC
cdr3_aa: CASSSAGIDGYTF

clone_size: few
d_call: NA
v_call: TRBV5-1
j_call: TRBJ2-2
cdr3_nt: TGCGCCAGCAGCAAGGACCGGGGGGCGTGGACCGGGGAGCTGTTTTTT
cdr3_aa: CASSKDRGAWTGELFF

clone_size: many
d_call: NA
v_call: TRBV20-1
j_call: TRBJ1-1
cdr3_nt: TGCAGTGCTAGAAGACAGAACACTGAAGCTTTCTTT
cdr3_aa: CSARRQNTEAFF

clone_size: large
d_call: NA
v_call: TRBV11-3
j_call: TRBJ1-1
cdr3_nt: TGTGCCAGCAGCTTAGGGGACTTAACCGCCATGAACACTGAAGCTTTCTTT
cdr3_aa: CASSLGDLTAMNTEAFF

clone_size: few
d_call: NA
v_call: TRBV11-2
j_call: TRBJ1-1
cdr3_nt: TGTGCCAGCAGCTTAGGGGGAGCGAACACTGAAGCTTTCTTT
cdr3_aa: CASSLGGANTEAFF

clone_size: NA
d_call: NA
v_call: TRBV6-1
j_call: TRBJ2-2
cdr3_nt: TGTGCCAGCAGTCGGGGGACTGGCGAGGGGACCGGGGAGCTGTTTTTT
cdr3_aa: CASSRGTGEGTGELFF

clone_size: medium-sized
d_call: TRBD1
v_call: TRBV7-2
j_call: TRBJ1-3
cdr3_nt: TGTGCCAGCAGCTTTGGGACAGGGGCTGGAAACACCATATATTTT
cdr3_aa: CASSFGTGAGNTIYF

clone_size: NA
d_call: TRBD1
v_call: TRBV24-1
j_call: TRBJ2-1
cdr3_nt: TGTGCCACCAGTGATGCACCGGGACAGGGAGACAATGAGCAGTTCTTC
cdr3_aa: CATSDAPGQGDNEQFF

clone_size: NA
d_call: NA
v_call: TRBV28
j_call: TRBJ2-5
cdr3_nt: TGTGCCAGCGGAGGGGGGCGAGAGACCCAGTACTTC
cdr3_aa: CASGGGRETQYF

clone_size: many
d_call: NA
v_call: TRBV27
j_call: TRBJ1-1
cdr3_nt: TGTGCCAGCAGTTTAGGCAGGGGAACTGAAGCTTTCTTT
cdr3_aa: CASSLGRGTEAFF

clone_size: many
d_call: TRBD2
v_call: TRBV12-3/TRBV12-4
j_call: TRBJ2-2
cdr3_nt: TGTGCCAGCAGTCCTCTAGCGGGAGGGCTCACCGGGGAGCTGTTTTTT
cdr3_aa: CASSPLAGGLTGELFF

clone_size: few
d_call: NA
v_call: TRBV7-8
j_call: TRBJ1-1
cdr3_nt: TGTGCCAGCAGCCCCCACCGACCGGACGAAGCTTTCTTT
cdr3_aa: CASSPHRPDEAFF

clone_size: NA
d_call: NA
v_call: TRBV7-8
j_call: TRBJ1-1
cdr3_nt: TGTGCCAGCAGCTTAGGGGTATGGGTGAACACTGAAGCTTTCTTT
cdr3_aa: CASSLGVWVNTEAFF

clone_size: medium-sized
d_call: NA
v_call: TRBV13
j_call: TRBJ2-1
cdr3_nt: TGTGCCAGCAGCCTCAGGGGTGTTTCCTACAATGAGCAGTTCTTC
cdr3_aa: CASSLRGVSYNEQFF

clone_size: few
d_call: NA
v_call: TRBV29-1
j_call: TRBJ2-5
cdr3_nt: TGCAGCGTTGTGCTACAGGTTCTAGGGGAGACCCAGTACTTC
cdr3_aa: CSVVLQVLGETQYF

clone_size: NA
d_call: NA
v_call: TRBV5-6
j_call: TRBJ1-4
cdr3_nt: TGTGCCAGCAGCTTGGCCCCGGGTCCCGGGGATGAAAAACTGTTTTTT
cdr3_aa: CASSLAPGPGDEKLFF

clone_size: NA
d_call: NA
v_call: TRBV15
j_call: TRBJ2-5
cdr3_nt: TGTGCCACCAGCCAACTAGCCGGCGAGACCCAGTACTTC
cdr3_aa: CATSQLAGETQYF

clone_size: medium-sized
d_call: NA
v_call: TRBV4-1
j_call: TRBJ2-7
cdr3_nt: TGCGCCAGCAGCCCCTCGGGCTACGAGCAGTACTTC
cdr3_aa: CASSPSGYEQYF

clone_size: few
d_call: NA
v_call: TRBV6-5
j_call: TRBJ1-1
cdr3_nt: TGTGCCAGCAGTTACGGGGGTTTGGACACTGAAGCTTTCTTT
cdr3_aa: CASSYGGLDTEAFF

clone_size: NA
d_call: TRBD1
v_call: TRBV5-1
j_call: TRBJ2-7
cdr3_nt: TGCGCCAGCAGCTTAGGACAGGGGGCAACCTACGAGCAGTACTTC
cdr3_aa: CASSLGQGATYEQYF

clone_size: medium-sized
d_call: NA
v_call: TRBV6-5
j_call: TRBJ1-4
cdr3_nt: TGTGCCAGCAGTTACTCGACTGCCAATGAAAAACTGTTTTTT
cdr3_aa: CASSYSTANEKLFF

clone_size: few
d_call: TRBD1
v_call: TRBV19
j_call: TRBJ1-4
cdr3_nt: TGTGCCAGTAGGGAATTGGACAGGGGCGAGGAAAAACTGTTTTTT
cdr3_aa: CASRELDRGEEKLFF